This T cell receptor beta chain was retrieved from a study of blood T cells in healthy people across ages. The germline V gene has CDR1 GTSNPN and CDR2 SVGIG (reference sequence). The CDR3 contains 13 residues. With 0 bases removed from V and 6 bases from J, the gap between germline ends came to 11 bases. As for this clonotype: Antigen unknown.

Using a J-beta primer mix together with a sample-barcoded 5' primer, a second PCR was run for about 6 to 11 cycles. A single record per CDR3 protein comes from TCRdb applying MiXCR to the 5' RACE reads. The data show about a million distinct CDR3 sequences, with around two fifths seen just once and about an eighth held by the top ten. Study conclusions and caveats: Estimated diversity that came from one million T cells was considered an underestimate.

Source material: blood. The gene calls are TRBV30 and TRBJ2-5, with D possibly called TRBD1 or TRBD2 (5 bases each). The clonotype was recovered from a man aged 18 to 30 in good health. The CDR3 sequence is CAWSVWDAKTQYF. DNA of the CDR3: TGTGCCTGGAGTGTATGGGACGCGAAGACCCAGTACTTC. The entire variable domain, with the rest obtained from reference TRBV30 and TRBJ2-5, is as follows: SQTIHQWPATLVQPVGSPLSLECTVEGTSNPNLYWYRQAAGRGLQLLFYSVGIGQISSEVPQNLSASRPQDRQFILSSKKLLLSDSGFYLCAWSVWDAKTQYFGPGTRLLVL.